The rows below give T cell receptor beta chains drawn from one sample of a study of blood T cell repertoires in COVID-19. Assay used: immunoSEQ multiplex PCR; TCRdb lists only in-frame clones, some missing. This sample carries about 270,000 clones, approximately 80% of them seen once, and the ten largest clones take around 3.2%. The sequenced sample consisted of peripheral blood. The receptors were gathered from a woman aged 55 to 70 with active or convalescent COVID-19. Both conserved end residues are part of each CDR3. A D gene is named only where the DNA matches it firmly. Expanded clones are given a class, and other clones once, few, many or no size at all.

size	D	V	J	CDR3	DNA
once	TRBD1	TRBV19	TRBJ1-5	CASSRFTGGYSNQPQHF	TGTGCCAGTAGTCGATTTACAGGGGGTTATAGCAATCAGCCCCAGCATTTT
.	.	TRBV27	TRBJ2-7	CASSLTGSSYEQYF	TGTGCCAGCAGTTTAACGGGAAGCTCCTACGAGCAGTACTTC
.	.	TRBV10-3	TRBJ2-5	CAISESQGGGETQYF	TGTGCCATCAGTGAGAGTCAGGGAGGGGGAGAGACCCAGTACTTC
.	TRBD2	TRBV9	TRBJ2-1	CASSVGASGGAINEQFF	TGTGCCAGCAGCGTAGGGGCTAGCGGGGGGGCCATAAATGAGCAGTTCTTC
.	.	TRBV3-1/TRBV3-2	TRBJ1-3	CASSHGLRTASGNTIYF	TGTGCCAGCAGCCATGGTCTGAGGACAGCCTCTGGAAACACCATATATTTT
few	.	TRBV6-5	TRBJ2-7	CASSYGQEGDEQYF	TGTGCCAGCAGTTACGGCCAGGAGGGCGACGAGCAGTACTTC
.	.	TRBV9	TRBJ2-1	CASKYSGNEQFF	TGTGCCAGTAAGTATAGCGGCAATGAGCAGTTCTTC
.	TRBD1	TRBV9	TRBJ1-6	CASSVAVMGQGNSPLHF	TGTGCCAGCAGCGTAGCTGTTATGGGACAGGGAAATTCACCCCTCCACTTT
once	.	TRBV11-2	TRBJ2-7	CASSRGQGIPYEQYF	TGTGCCAGCAGCAGGGGCCAGGGGATCCCCTACGAGCAGTACTTC
few	.	TRBV18	TRBJ1-6	CASSPTPNSPLHF	TGTGCCAGCTCACCAACTCCGAATTCACCCCTCCACTTT
.	TRBD1	TRBV10-3	TRBJ1-2	CAIMNARQGLEGYGYTF	TGTGCCATCATGAACGCCCGACAGGGGTTAGAAGGGTATGGCTACACCTTC
once	TRBD2	TRBV7-2	TRBJ2-3	CASRPTSGGLDTQYF	TGTGCCAGCAGGCCGACTAGCGGGGGCCTGGATACGCAGTATTTT
.	.	TRBV24-1	TRBJ1-2	CATSDSRDPYGYTF	TGTGCCACCAGTGATTCCCGAGATCCCTATGGCTACACCTTC
.	.	TRBV30	TRBJ1-1	CAWNLGQGFEAFF	TGTGCCTGGAACCTCGGCCAGGGTTTTGAAGCTTTCTTT
.	.	TRBV6-2/TRBV6-3	TRBJ2-7	CASSGGATYEQYF	TGTGCCAGCAGTGGGGGGGCAACCTACGAGCAGTACTTC
.	TRBD2	TRBV6-5	TRBJ2-3	CASSFTSGGAVDTQYF	TGTGCCAGCAGTTTCACTAGCGGGGGGGCCGTAGATACGCAGTATTTT
.	TRBD1	TRBV4-2	TRBJ1-1	CASRGDRLNTEAFF	TGTGCCAGCAGGGGGGACAGGTTGAACACTGAAGCTTTCTTT
.	.	TRBV27	TRBJ1-6	CASNPSPTGSSYNSPLHF	TGTGCCAGCAATCCCTCACCTACAGGGTCCTCCTATAATTCACCCCTCCACTTT
.	.	TRBV5-1	TRBJ2-5	CASSLRGGFKETQYF	TGCGCCAGCAGCTTGAGAGGGGGTTTCAAAGAGACCCAGTACTTC
.	.	TRBV13	TRBJ2-7	CASSSGLESSYEQYF	TGTGCCAGCAGCTCCGGACTGGAAAGCTCCTACGAGCAGTACTTC
.	.	TRBV5-5	TRBJ1-1	CASSAKGSGYTEAFF	TGTGCCAGCAGCGCAAAGGGGTCTGGGTACACTGAAGCTTTCTTT
.	.	TRBV5-4	TRBJ2-2	CATTLNTGELFF	TGTGCCACTACTTTGAACACCGGGGAGCTGTTTTTT
.	TRBD2	TRBV6-2/TRBV6-3	TRBJ2-1	CASSYSRAGDHNEQFF	TGTGCCAGCAGTTACTCTAGGGCGGGGGACCACAATGAGCAGTTCTTC
.	TRBD2	TRBV27	TRBJ2-5	CASSWAGGETQYF	TGTGCCAGCAGTTGGGCGGGAGGGGAGACCCAGTACTTC
.	.	TRBV5-5	TRBJ1-2	CASSLERYHGYTF	TGTGCCAGCAGCTTGGAACGGTATCATGGCTACACCTTC
.	TRBD1	TRBV5-1	TRBJ1-1	CASSLLSTGEVEAEAFF	TGCGCCAGCAGCTTGTTGTCGACAGGGGAGGTGGAAGCTGAAGCTTTCTTT
.	.	TRBV7-3	TRBJ1-1	CASSLWGGTEAFF	TGTGCCAGCAGCTTATGGGGCGGCACTGAAGCTTTCTTT
.	.	TRBV11-3	TRBJ2-7	CASSLGRGKQYF	TGTGCCAGCAGCTTAGGCCGGGGTAAGCAGTACTTC
.	TRBD1	TRBV2	TRBJ1-6	CASSWDRQSSYNSPLHF	TGTGCCAGCAGTTGGGACAGGCAAAGCTCCTATAATTCACCCCTCCACTTT
.	TRBD1	TRBV3-1/TRBV3-2	TRBJ1-2	CASSRTGSFYGYTF	TGTGCCAGCAGCCGGACAGGCTCCTTCTATGGCTACACCTTC
.	TRBD2	TRBV12-5	TRBJ2-2	CASGLVRGGPGELFF	TGTGCTAGTGGTTTGGTCCGCGGGGGGCCCGGGGAGCTGTTTTTT
.	.	TRBV7-2	TRBJ2-1	CASSYPGRGSYNEQFF	TGTGCCAGCAGCTACCCAGGCCGGGGCTCCTACAATGAGCAGTTCTTC
.	.	TRBV7-2	TRBJ1-4	CASSPDRTYNEKLFF	TGTGCCAGCAGCCCCGACAGGACCTATAATGAAAAACTGTTTTTT
.	.	TRBV5-4	TRBJ2-1	CASSLDTTPYNEQFF	TGTGCCAGCAGCTTGGATACAACCCCCTACAATGAGCAGTTCTTC
.	.	TRBV12-3/TRBV12-4	TRBJ1-3	CASSRSSGNTIYF	TGTGCCAGCAGTCGTAGCTCTGGAAACACCATATATTTT
.	TRBD2	TRBV11-2	TRBJ2-2	CASSFRFTSGGHFTGELFF	TGTGCCAGCAGCTTTAGGTTCACTAGCGGGGGCCACTTCACCGGGGAGCTGTTTTTT
.	TRBD1	TRBV19	TRBJ2-2	CASRGRQGRTGELFF	TGTGCCAGTAGGGGGAGACAGGGTAGGACCGGGGAGCTGTTTTTT
.	TRBD1	TRBV7-8	TRBJ2-7	CASSHTLFRQGAYEQYF	TGTGCCAGCAGCCACACACTATTTCGACAGGGGGCATACGAGCAGTACTTC
.	.	TRBV7-9	TRBJ1-1	CASSLFVMTGTEAFF	TGTGCCAGCAGCTTATTCGTAATGACGGGCACTGAAGCTTTCTTT
.	.	TRBV3-1/TRBV3-2	TRBJ2-3	CASSQGAGGTDTQYF	TGTGCCAGCAGCCAAGGGGCAGGGGGCACAGATACGCAGTATTTT
.	.	TRBV6-5	TRBJ1-1	CASSYFVNGGNTEAFF	TGTGCCAGCAGTTACTTCGTAAACGGGGGAAACACTGAAGCTTTCTTT
.	.	TRBV9	TRBJ2-1	CASSVQGGGEKNEQFF	TGTGCCAGCAGCGTCCAGGGGGGCGGGGAGAAGAATGAGCAGTTCTTC
.	.	TRBV5-5	TRBJ1-2	CASSAARGGYTF	TGTGCCAGCAGCGCCGCCAGGGGCGGCTACACCTTC
.	.	TRBV21-1	TRBJ2-7	CASSNAYSRQGDSYEQYF	TGTGCCAGCAGCAACGCCTACTCCAGACAGGGCGATTCCTACGAGCAGTACTTC
.	.	TRBV27	TRBJ1-5	CASSLWVGGQPQHF	TGTGCCAGCAGTTTATGGGTGGGGGGTCAGCCCCAGCATTTT
few	TRBD2	TRBV12-3/TRBV12-4	TRBJ2-7	CASSSSGDYEQYF	TGTGCCAGCAGCTCTAGCGGGGACTACGAGCAGTACTTC
.	.	TRBV18	TRBJ1-5	CASSPPRASNQPQHF	TGTGCCAGCTCACCACCGAGGGCTAGCAATCAGCCCCAGCATTTT
.	TRBD2	TRBV4-2	TRBJ2-2	CASSQVGGTGELFF	TGTGCCAGCAGCCAAGTGGGGGGGACCGGGGAGCTGTTTTTT
.	TRBD2	TRBV6-5	TRBJ2-5	CASRPSGAGRETQYF	TGTGCCAGCAGGCCAAGCGGGGCGGGCAGGGAGACCCAGTACTTC
few	.	TRBV19	TRBJ1-4	CASNNPNFGEKLFF	TGTGCCAGTAATAACCCTAACTTCGGGGAAAAACTGTTTTTT
.	.	TRBV6-1	TRBJ2-4	CASSELDIQYF	TGTGCCAGCAGTGAGCTAGACATTCAGTACTTC
.	TRBD1	TRBV6-6	TRBJ2-7	CASEPWDRGSYEQYF	TGTGCCAGCGAGCCCTGGGACAGGGGCTCCTACGAGCAGTACTTC
.	.	TRBV4-1	TRBJ1-3	CASSQDSRGTAPGNTIYF	TGCGCCAGCAGCCAAGATAGTAGGGGCACCGCTCCCGGAAACACCATATATTTT
.	TRBD1	TRBV4-2	TRBJ1-5	CASSHDRGVFANQPQHF	TGTGCCAGCAGCCACGACAGGGGAGTCTTTGCGAATCAGCCCCAGCATTTT
.	TRBD1	TRBV11-2	TRBJ2-3	CASSSPFVADRGPTDTQYF	TGTGCCAGCAGCTCGCCCTTCGTCGCGGACAGGGGCCCCACAGATACGCAGTATTTT
.	.	TRBV7-9	TRBJ1-1	CASSLGINTEAFF	TGTGCCAGCAGCTTGGGCATCAACACTGAAGCTTTCTTT
.	.	TRBV5-5	TRBJ1-2	CASSTGTLYGYTF	TGTGCCAGCTCAACCGGGACACTCTATGGCTACACCTTC
.	.	TRBV5-5	TRBJ2-3	CASSLGLSPSVDTQYF	TGTGCCAGCAGCTTGGGCCTGTCCCCATCGGTAGATACGCAGTATTTT